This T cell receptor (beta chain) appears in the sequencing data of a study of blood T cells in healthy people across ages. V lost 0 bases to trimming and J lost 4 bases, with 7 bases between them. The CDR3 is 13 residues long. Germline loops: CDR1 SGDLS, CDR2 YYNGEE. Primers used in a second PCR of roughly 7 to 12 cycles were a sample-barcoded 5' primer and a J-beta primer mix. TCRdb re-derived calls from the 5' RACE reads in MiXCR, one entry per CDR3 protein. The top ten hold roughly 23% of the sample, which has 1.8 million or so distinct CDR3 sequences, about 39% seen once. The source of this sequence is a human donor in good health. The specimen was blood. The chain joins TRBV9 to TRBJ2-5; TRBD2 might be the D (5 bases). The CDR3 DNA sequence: TGTGCCAGCAGCGTAGCAAGCGGAGAGACCCAGTACTTC. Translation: CASSVASGETQYF.